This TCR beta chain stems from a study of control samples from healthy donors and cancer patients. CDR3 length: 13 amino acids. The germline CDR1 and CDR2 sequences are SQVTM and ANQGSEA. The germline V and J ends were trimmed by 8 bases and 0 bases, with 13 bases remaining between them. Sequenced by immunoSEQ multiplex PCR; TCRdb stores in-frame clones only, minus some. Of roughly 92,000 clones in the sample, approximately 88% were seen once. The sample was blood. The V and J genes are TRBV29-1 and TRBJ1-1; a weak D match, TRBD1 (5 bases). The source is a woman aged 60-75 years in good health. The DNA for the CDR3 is TGCAGCTGCAGGGAGGCGGTGAACACTGAAGCTTTCTTT. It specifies CSCREAVNTEAFF.